This T cell receptor beta chain comes out of a study of blood T cells in healthy people across ages. This clonotype was seen a few times. Antigen specificity is unknown. Study-wide results and caveats: Estimates of total diversity, which came from one million sequenced T cells, were considered to be underestimates. Donor CMV status, an unknown factor, possibly confounded changes in expanded clonotypes.

For the second PCR, which ran for about 6 to 12 cycles, a sample-barcoded 5' primer and a J-beta primer mix were used. TCRdb re-derived calls from the 5' RACE reads in MiXCR, one entry per CDR3 protein. The data contain some 850,000 distinct CDR3 sequences, 25% to 30% of them singletons. The authors extracted at least 5 micrograms of total RNA per sample. These same records also appear under a second study, on T cells of mothers and their children. As that study records: Overlap in related mother-child pairs always slightly exceeded unrelated pairs, never significantly.

This TCR derives from a boy between 5 and 17 years old in good health. What was sequenced was blood.

The CDR3 here is CASSHNRGGDTEAFF. In DNA form, the CDR3 reads TGCGCCAGCAGCCATAACAGGGGCGGGGACACTGAAGCTTTCTTT. The rearrangement links TRBV4-1 to TRBJ1-1, with TRBD1 matching over 7 bases. The CDR3 spans 15 residues. V lost 3 bases and J lost 3; bases outside the gene matches: 7. The germline gives CDR1 MGHRA, CDR2 YSYEKL.